This TCR beta chain appears in the sequencing data of a study of beta chain features in type 1 diabetes. Sequenced material consisted of expressed TCRB transcripts (all of the isolated RNA was reverse transcribed). Clones were read by immunoSEQ multiplex PCR, and TCRdb kept only the in-frame ones, dropping some. This table holds under 400,000 clones, about 18% found once. Central memory, naive, regulatory and stem cell-like memory CD4+ cells were sorted by CD45RO/CCR7/CD25/CD127/CD95/CD27. This clone came up a few times. The target antigen is unknown. Overall study results and limits: Across patients, naive, central memory and Treg TCRB repertoires exhibited apparently greater similarity than was observed across healthy donors.

The specimen sequenced was naive CD4+ T cells from blood. The receptor's source is a young woman in good health.

The CDR3 DNA sequence: TGTGCCAGCAGTTTACCCCAGGGTAATCAGCCCCAGCATTTT. The encoded protein is CASSLPQGNQPQHF. This chain uses TRBV7-2 with TRBJ1-5; D possibly corresponds to TRBD1 (5 bases). V shed 6 bases and J shed 4 bases, with 13 bases lying between them. This CDR3 contains 14 residues. Per the germline V gene, CDR1 is SGHTA and CDR2 is FQGNSA.